Presented here are 20 T cell receptor beta chains from one specimen sequenced in a study of response to subunit inactivated influenza vaccine listed by TCRdb under 2018. Library method: RT-PCR. Sequencer: Illumina HiSeq 2500. In TCRdb, the public reads were trimmed at Q25 with fastp and aligned with MiXCR, with productive beta chains retained. Each entry is one CDR3 protein sequence, shown with its most common DNA and genes. The sample table records over 450,000 distinct CDR3 sequences; approximately 12% of these occur just once. Clones ranked in the top ten supply about 12% of the sample. The time point label here, explained by the study, means: more than 40 days after influenza vaccine administration. Source: PBMCs from blood, taken roughly 46 days after vaccination. The source is a man aged 50-59 years who received an inactivated influenza vaccine. Donor details come from another sample of the same person, matched by shared clones.

This clonotype was recorded a few times. The chain has TRBV10-3 and TRBJ1-3; no firm D call. Looked up from germline, CDR1 is ENHRY and CDR2 is SYGVKD. The CDR3 consists of 15 residues. Between the trimmed V and J ends, which lost 0 bases and 0 bases, there was a span of 6 bases. CDR3 DNA: TGTGCCATCAGTGAGTCGGCAGGCTCTGGAAACACCATATATTTT. Encoded protein: CAISESAGSGNTIYF.

This chain uses TRBV29-1 with TRBJ2-5; D is uncertain. CDR1 is SQVTM and CDR2 is ANQGSEA in the germline V gene. Trimming stripped 7 bases from V and 7 bases from J, with 16 bases between. The CDR3 loop spans 12 amino acids. Here the CDR3 reads CSAEAKVGTQYF. The DNA of the CDR3 is TGCAGCGCCGAAGCCAAAGTAGGGACCCAGTACTTC.

This rearrangement joins TRBV12-3 or TRBV12-4 to TRBJ1-4; D gene ambiguous. V was pared by 3 bases and J by 8 bases, with 13 bases between. The CDR3 has 14 amino acids. The CDR3 protein is CASSLDGSREKLFF. CDR3 in DNA: TGTGCCAGCAGTTTGGACGGGTCCCGGGAAAAACTGTTTTTT.

In this sample, this clonotype turned up a few times. This chain uses TRBV7-2 with TRBJ1-6; D call uncertain. Trimming removed 5 bases at V and 9 bases at J, with 17 bases between. CDR3 length: 15 residues. The germline gives CDR1 SGHTA, CDR2 FQGNSA. The CDR3 here is CASSTTDARSSPLHF. CDR3 DNA sequence: TGTGCCAGCAGCACGACGGACGCCCGCAGTTCACCCCTCCACTTT.

In the case of this clonotype: This may stem from a read error, because a much larger clone lies one nucleotide away. The chain carries TRBV29-1 and TRBJ2-1; no definite D call. CDR3 length equals 12 residues. Between the trimmed V and J ends, which lost 2 bases and 7 bases, there was a span of 9 bases. Germline lookup yields CDR1 SQVTM and CDR2 ANQGSEA. CDR3 DNA sequence: TGCAGCGTTGAAACGTGGGAAAATGAGCAGTTCTTC. It translates to CSVETWENEQFF.

There are many counts of this clonotype. The V and J genes are TRBV7-2 and TRBJ2-3; 9 bases fit TRBD2. Germline-derived CDR1 and CDR2 are SGHTA and FQGNSA. The CDR3 consists of 17 residues. Trimming cost V 2 bases and J 0 bases; bases outside gene matches: 6. CDR3 residues: CASSLRWTSDSTDTQYF. The CDR3 DNA follows: TGTGCCAGCAGCTTAAGATGGACTAGCGATAGCACAGATACGCAGTATTTT.

This clonotype was found a few times. The genes are TRBV15 and TRBJ1-4; D not certain. Trimming stripped 1 base from V and 7 bases from J, with 13 bases between. Germline V gene sequence: CDR1 LNHNV, CDR2 YYDKDF (reference sequence). CDR3 length equals 15 residues. The CDR3 bases are TGTGCCACCAGCAGAGCTAGGCAGGAAGCTGAAAAACTGTTTTTT. Protein product: CATSRARQEAEKLFF.

The V call is TRBV12-3 or TRBV12-4, the J call TRBJ1-1, with D possibly matching TRBD1 (5 bases). Trimming took 2 bases from V and 1 from J, leaving 11 bases between them. This CDR3 has 15 residues. The CDR3 is CASSLQGGANTEAFF. CDR3 nucleotides: TGTGCCAGCAGTTTACAGGGAGGCGCGAACACTGAAGCTTTCTTT.

The rearrangement joins TRBV20-1 to TRBJ2-1; 15 bases map to TRBD2. Germline V gives CDR1 DFQATT, CDR2 SNEGSKA (reference sequence). V was clipped by 4 bases and J by 8 bases; unmatched bases: 3. This CDR3 is built from 14 residues. The CDR3 is CSATGTSGGYEQFF. The CDR3 region has the DNA TGCAGTGCTACCGGGACTAGCGGGGGGTATGAGCAGTTCTTC.

This CDR3 is CASSRRASPSPLHF. CDR3 nucleotide sequence: TGTGCCAGCAGCCGCCGTGCCTCTCCTTCACCCCTCCACTTT. This chain joins TRBV12-3 or TRBV12-4 and TRBJ1-6; no clear D. The CDR3 has 14 residues. Deletions cut 6 bases from V and 9 bases from J, with 15 bases between.

The chain couples TRBV12-3 or TRBV12-4 to TRBJ1-2; D is unclear. Trimming left V 2 bases short and J 4 bases short, with 17 bases between. The CDR3 loop spans 16 amino acids. In DNA form, the CDR3 reads TGTGCCAGCAGTTTACGCCAAATCGTGAGCCCCTATGGCTACACCTTC. Its translation is CASSLRQIVSPYGYTF.

This clonotype was seen at least ten times. V gene TRBV20-1 combines with J gene TRBJ2-1; TRBD2 might be the D (6 bases). The germline V and J ends were trimmed by 3 bases and 4 bases, with 19 bases remaining between them. The CDR3 totals 16 residues. Germline V lookup: CDR1 DFQATT, CDR2 SNEGSKA (reference sequence). The CDR3 region is CSASAGRPSRYNEQFF. CDR3 nucleotides: TGCAGTGCTAGCGCCGGGAGACCGTCTCGGTACAATGAGCAGTTCTTC.

This clonotype was observed a handful of times. V usage is TRBV25-1 and J usage is TRBJ1-1; D remains unclear. Trimming took 4 bases from V and 5 from J, leaving 11 bases between them. The CDR3 covers 13 residues. Germline V lookup: CDR1 MGHDK, CDR2 SYGVNS. CDR3 loop: CASSVLVGTEAFF. CDR3 bases: TGTGCCAGCAGTGTTCTAGTGGGGACTGAAGCTTTCTTT.

This clonotype came up a few times. This chain joins TRBV11-2 and TRBJ1-2, with no clear D. Germline loops: CDR1 SGHAT, CDR2 FQNNGV. V was pared by 5 bases and J by 3 bases, with 10 bases between. This CDR3 comprises 13 residues. CDR3 loop: CASSKDTHYGYTF. CDR3 DNA: TGTGCCAGCAGCAAAGACACCCACTATGGCTACACCTTC.

The J gene is TRBJ2-5, the V gene TRBV10-3; D is unresolved. Deletions cut 7 bases from V and 3 bases from J, with 9 bases between. Looked up from germline, CDR1 is ENHRY and CDR2 is SYGVKD. The CDR3 contains 12 residues. The CDR3 region has the DNA TGTGCCATCAAGGGCAGAGAAGAGACCCAGTACTTC. Protein product: CAIKGREETQYF.

This clonotype has ten or more counts. The chain joins TRBV12-3 or TRBV12-4 to TRBJ2-1; TRBD1 matches at 8 bases. Trimming removed 4 bases from V and 9 bases from J; junction bases left unmatched: 2. This CDR3 spans 12 amino acids. CDR3 protein: CASSYTGGEQFF. The CDR3 DNA follows: TGTGCCAGCAGTTACACAGGGGGTGAGCAGTTCTTC.

This clonotype was observed a handful of times. The rearrangement uses TRBV7-2 and TRBJ2-2; 7 bases map to TRBD1. V dropped 2 bases and J dropped 6; count of bases not matched to a gene: 6. Looked up from germline, CDR1 is SGHTA and CDR2 is FQGNSA. CDR3 length equals 15 residues. CDR3 protein: CASSLNQGVSGELFF. The CDR3 nucleotides read TGTGCCAGCAGCTTAAACCAGGGGGTGTCCGGGGAGCTGTTTTTT.

The sample holds many counts of this clonotype. V usage is TRBV12-3 or TRBV12-4 and J usage is TRBJ1-2, with 9 positions matching TRBD1. V was pared by 6 bases and J by 8 bases, with 10 bases of the junction left unmatched. The CDR3 covers 14 residues. For the CDR3, the DNA is TGTGCCAGCAGGGGGACCGGGACAGGGAAAGGCTACACCTTC. Its protein is CASRGTGTGKGYTF.

This rearrangement joins TRBV12-3 or TRBV12-4 to TRBJ1-5; 9 positions agree with TRBD1. The CDR3 totals 15 residues. Trimming removed 6 bases from V and 3 bases from J; junction bases left unmatched: 6. The CDR3 reads CASRAGTGYNQPQHF. CDR3 nucleotides: TGTGCCAGCAGAGCCGGGACAGGGTACAATCAGCCCCAGCATTTT.

This sequence joins TRBV28 and TRBJ2-7; 7 positions agree with TRBD1. V shed 7 bases, J shed 2 bases, and the junction held 8 bases outside the gene matches. This CDR3 region has 14 residues. From germline, CDR1 is MDHEN and CDR2 SYDVKM. The CDR3 region is CASTKRGPAYEQYF. The CDR3 nucleotides are TGTGCCAGCACCAAGAGGGGGCCCGCCTACGAGCAGTACTTC.